The clone carrying this T cell receptor (beta chain) came up many times. The antigen remains undetermined. The template was RNA from unsorted bulk tissue. Donors were chemotherapy-naive, newly diagnosed lung cancer surgical patients in China, August–late 2014. These data originate in a study of tumor and adjacent non-tumor tissue in lung cancer. At the level of the study: The cohort had approximately 12 adenocarcinoma, a couple of squamous cell and 1 small cell patients.

Germline loops: CDR1 MNHNS, CDR2 SASEGT. CDR3 length: 12 amino acids. Trimming took 0 bases from V and 4 from J, leaving 3 bases between them. General observations from the study: Higher tumor TCR diversity was associated with shorter survival.

A modified ARM-PCR protocol with three rounds of nested PCR amplified TCRbeta. TCRdb recomputed calls from the multiplex PCR reads with MiXCR, one row per CDR3 protein. Counted here are approximately 150,000 distinct CDR3 sequences, approximately 70% occurring once; the ten biggest clones make up 18%. The TCR sequence derives from a man between 60 and 75 years old with small cell lung cancer. The sample was lung tumor tissue. The chain combines TRBV6-1 with TRBJ2-5; D is unclear. The CDR3: CASSEALETQYF. DNA for the CDR3: TGTGCCAGCAGTGAAGCATTAGAGACCCAGTACTTC.